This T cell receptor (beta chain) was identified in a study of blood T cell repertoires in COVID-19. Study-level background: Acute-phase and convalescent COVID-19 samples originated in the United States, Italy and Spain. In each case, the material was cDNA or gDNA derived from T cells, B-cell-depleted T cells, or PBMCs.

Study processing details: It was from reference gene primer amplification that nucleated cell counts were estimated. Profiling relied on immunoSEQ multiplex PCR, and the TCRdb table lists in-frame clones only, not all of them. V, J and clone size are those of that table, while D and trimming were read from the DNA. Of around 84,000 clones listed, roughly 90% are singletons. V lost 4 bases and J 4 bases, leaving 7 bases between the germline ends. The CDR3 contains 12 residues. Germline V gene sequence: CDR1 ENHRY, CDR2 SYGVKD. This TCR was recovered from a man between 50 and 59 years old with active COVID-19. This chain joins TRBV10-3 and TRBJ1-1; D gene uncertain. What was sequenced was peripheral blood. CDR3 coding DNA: TGTGCCATCAGTGGCTCGGGCACTGAAGCTTTCTTT. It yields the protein CAISGSGTEAFF.